What follows are 25 T cell receptor beta chains derived from one specimen sequenced in a study of PD-1 blockade in mismatch repair-deficient tumors. Clones were read by immunoSEQ multiplex PCR, and TCRdb kept only the in-frame ones, dropping some. The data show tens of thousands of clones, 70% to 85% seen once. The starting material was peripheral blood, obtained 2 weeks after starting pembrolizumab. Receptors originate from an adult with mismatch repair-deficient cancer.

The chain has TRBV18 and TRBJ2-7; D is tentatively TRBD1 or TRBD2 (5 bases each). The CDR3 is made up of 14 amino acids. Between the trimmed V and J ends, which lost 4 bases and 3 bases, there was a span of 13 bases. The germline V gene has CDR1 KGHSH and CDR2 LQKENI. CDR3 sequence reads: CASSLQGGGYEQYF. CDR3 sequence (DNA): TGTGCCAGCTCACTCCAGGGCGGAGGCTACGAGCAGTACTTC. Supplemented by reference TRBV18 and TRBJ2-7, the full variable domain reads NAGVMQNPRHLVRRRGQEARLRCSPMKGHSHVYWYRQLPEEGLKFMVYLQKENIIDESGMPKERFSAEFPKEGPSILRIQQVVRGDSAAYFCASSLQGGGYEQYFGPGTRLTVT.

The rearrangement links TRBV18 to TRBJ1-2; 7 bases match TRBD1. CDR3 length equals 14 residues. V shed 3 bases and J 7 bases; nucleotides not matched to a gene: 8. Looked up from germline, CDR1 is KGHSH and CDR2 is LQKENI. CDR3 sequence: CASSPSGGLGGYTF. In DNA, the CDR3 is TGTGCCAGCTCACCCTCAGGGGGTTTGGGTGGCTACACCTTC.

This clone was recorded once. V gene TRBV29-1 combines with J gene TRBJ2-3; a weak D match, TRBD2 (6 bases). The germline CDR1 and CDR2 sequences are SQVTM and ANQGSEA. The CDR3 runs 17 residues. The ends were cut back, 0 bases at V and 3 bases at J, with 19 bases in the middle. CDR3 sequence reads: CSVEELAGRELTDTQYF. The DNA of the CDR3 is TGCAGCGTTGAAGAGCTCGCGGGACGGGAGTTGACAGATACGCAGTATTTT.

V usage is TRBV10-3 and J usage is TRBJ2-5; 7 bases fit TRBD1. The length of the CDR3 is 13 residues. CDR1 and CDR2 from the germline V gene are ENHRY and SYGVKD. With 10 bases clipped from V and 5 bases from J, the junction kept 10 bases outside the gene matches. DNA for the CDR3: TGTGCCACAACATGGGAACAGGGGGAGACCCAGTACTTC. It is translated as CATTWEQGETQYF.

The V call is TRBV7-2, the J call TRBJ2-7; D perhaps matches TRBD2 (6 bases). CDR3 length equals 16 residues. Trimming left V 1 base short and J 6 bases short, with 19 bases between. The germline V gene encodes CDR1 SGHTA and CDR2 FQGNSA. CDR3 sequence reads: CASSLDGGGGTPEQYF. In nucleotides, the CDR3 is TGTGCCAGCAGCTTAGATGGTGGCGGAGGGACTCCCGAGCAGTACTTC.

V usage is TRBV4-1 and J usage is TRBJ2-1; D not certain. This CDR3 contains 14 residues. Trimming shortened V by 1 base and J by 8 bases, and 12 bases separated the two germline ends. In germline, CDR1 is MGHRA, CDR2 YSYEKL. The CDR3 coding sequence is TGCGCCAGCAGCCAAGGGCCGGCTAAGGATGAGCAGTTCTTC. Protein: CASSQGPAKDEQFF.

The V and J genes are TRBV7-8 and TRBJ2-1; no firm D call. Per germline, CDR1 SGHVS and CDR2 FQNEAQ. This CDR3 has 14 amino acids. V was shortened by 5 bases and J by 5 bases, with 13 bases between the two germline ends. The CDR3 protein is CASSIGNHDNEQFF. Written as DNA, the CDR3 is TGTGCCAGCAGCATAGGTAATCATGACAATGAGCAGTTCTTC.

The chain carries TRBV6-5 and TRBJ1-1, with 9 bases identical to TRBD1. The length of the CDR3 is 13 residues. Germline-derived CDR1 and CDR2 are MNHEY and SVGAGI. The V gene end was trimmed by 5 bases and the J gene end by 11 bases; junction bases not matched to a gene: 9. The CDR3 loop reads CASSPTGGAKAFF. The CDR3 bases are TGTGCCAGCAGTCCAACAGGGGGCGCGAAGGCTTTCTTT.

J is TRBJ2-1 and V is TRBV6-5, with unresolved D. The germline V gene encodes CDR1 MNHEY and CDR2 SVGAGI. Trimming left V 8 bases short and J 3 bases short, with 11 bases between. There are 13 residues in the CDR3. DNA of the CDR3: TGTGCCAGCGGGAAAGACTTCTACAATGAGCAGTTCTTC. Translated, it gives CASGKDFYNEQFF.

This clone was detected only a few times. The chain couples TRBV14 to TRBJ1-2, with a weak D call TRBD1 (6 bases). Germline CDR1 reads SGHDN; CDR2 reads FVKESK. CDR3 length: 15 amino acids. V shed 1 base and J shed 2 bases, with 11 bases lying between them. This chain's CDR3 is CASSQGQALNYGYTF. The DNA for the CDR3 is TGTGCCAGCAGCCAAGGACAGGCTCTCAACTATGGCTACACCTTC.

This chain uses TRBV5-1 with TRBJ1-4; D is perhaps TRBD1 (6 bases). The CDR3 extends over 15 amino acids. Germline-derived CDR1 and CDR2 are SGHRS and YFSETQ. Trimming stripped 3 bases from V and 8 bases from J, with 17 bases between. Here the CDR3 DNA reads TGCGCCAGCAGCTCCTCCGAGGGGGGTCGGGAAAAACTGTTTTTT. Amino acid sequence: CASSSSEGGREKLFF.

The chain combines TRBV4-1 with TRBJ2-1, with TRBD2 identical over 7 bases. V shed 0 bases, J shed 5 bases, and the junction held 10 bases outside the gene matches. CDR1 and CDR2 (germline): MGHRA, YSYEKL. This CDR3 comprises 17 residues. CDR3 region: CASSQERLAGIHNEQFF. The CDR3 DNA follows: TGCGCCAGCAGCCAAGAAAGGTTAGCGGGTATCCACAATGAGCAGTTCTTC.

The CDR3, as DNA: TGTGCCAGCAGCCTACTGAGGGGAATGCGAGAAAAACTGTTTTTT. Protein product: CASSLLRGMREKLFF. The gene calls are TRBV6-4 and TRBJ1-4; possibly TRBD1 for D (5 bases). Per the germline V gene, CDR1 is MRHNA and CDR2 is SNTAGT. The germline V and J ends were trimmed by 6 bases and 8 bases, with 19 bases remaining between them. The CDR3 is 15 amino acids.

This clone was seen a handful of times. The chain carries TRBV30 and TRBJ2-7; 7 nucleotides match TRBD2. The CDR3 is 13 residues long. V shed 4 bases and J 7 bases; nucleotides not matched to a gene: 10. In germline, CDR1 is GTSNPN, CDR2 SVGIG (reference sequence). The CDR3 nucleotides read TGTGCCTGGAAAGGCGGGAGTGTTGGAGAGCAGTACTTC. Translating it yields CAWKGGSVGEQYF. Looking up the rest from reference TRBV30 and TRBJ2-7 gives the full variable domain: SQTIHQWPATLVQPVGSPLSLECTVEGTSNPNLYWYRQAAGRGLQLLFYSVGIGQISSEVPQNLSASRPQDRQFILSSKKLLLSDSGFYLCAWKGGSVGEQYFGPGTRLTVT.

This sequence joins TRBV7-6 and TRBJ2-3, with 11 bases matching TRBD1. This CDR3 is built from 16 residues. CDR1 and CDR2 from the germline V gene are SGHVS and FNYEAQ. Losses at the gene ends were 5 bases for V and 6 bases for J; bases not matched to a gene: 10. CDR3 DNA: TGTGCCAGCAGCGACCCGGGACAGGGGGTCTACGATACGCAGTATTTT. Translation gives CASSDPGQGVYDTQYF.

The J gene is TRBJ2-1, the V gene TRBV27; D gene unclear. Between the trimmed V and J ends, which lost 7 bases and 6 bases, there was a span of 10 bases. Germline V gene data show CDR1 as MNHEY and CDR2 as SMNVEV (reference sequence). This CDR3 spans 12 amino acids. This CDR3 reads CASMSRTNEQFF. The CDR3 DNA is TGTGCCAGCATGAGTAGGACCAATGAGCAGTTCTTC.

CDR3 coding DNA: TGTGCCAGCAGCTTAAAACTAGCGGGAGCGAACACCGGGGAGCTGTTTTTT. Its translation is CASSLKLAGANTGELFF. The V and J genes are TRBV7-6 and TRBJ2-2; 11 bases fit TRBD2. The CDR3 contains 17 residues. The germline V gene encodes CDR1 SGHVS and CDR2 FNYEAQ. After removal of 2 bases from V and 0 bases from J, the junction contained 2 bases not matched to a gene.

This clone was seen a handful of times. CDR3 loop: CATSINLWGEQFF. The CDR3 nucleotides are TGTGCCACCAGCATCAACCTCTGGGGTGAGCAGTTCTTC. The chain joins TRBV15 to TRBJ2-1; D is unclear. The CDR3 has 13 residues. The germline V and J ends were trimmed by 4 bases and 9 bases, with 13 bases remaining between them. In germline, CDR1 is LNHNV, CDR2 YYDKDF (reference sequence).

The gene calls are TRBV6-5 and TRBJ2-5; TRBD1 is a possible D gene (6 bases). Germline V CDR1 and CDR2: MNHEY, SVGAGI. Trimming removed 5 bases from V and 4 bases from J, with 11 bases in between. The CDR3 covers 13 residues. Written as DNA, the CDR3 is TGTGCCAGCAGTCGCACAGGGTTAGAGACCCAGTACTTC. This encodes CASSRTGLETQYF.

The V call is TRBV5-1, the J call TRBJ2-7, with 9 bases that match TRBD1. V trimming: 4 bases; J trimming: 5 bases; junction bases outside the gene matches: 10. CDR3 size: 15 residues. Germline V gives CDR1 SGHRS, CDR2 YFSETQ. For the CDR3, the DNA is TGCGCCAGCAGCCTCGGAAACAGGGGGCACGACGAGCAGTACTTC. Amino acids: CASSLGNRGHDEQYF.

The chain joins TRBV2 to TRBJ2-3, with 10 bases matching TRBD2. Germline loops: CDR1 SNHLY, CDR2 FYNNEI. The CDR3 length is 15 residues. V gave up 6 bases and J gave up 2 bases; unmatched junction bases: 5. The CDR3 sequence is CASSPGLADTDTQYF. CDR3 coding DNA: TGTGCCAGCAGCCCCGGACTAGCGGACACAGATACGCAGTATTTT.

The genes are TRBV4-1 and TRBJ2-1; a weak D match, TRBD1 (5 bases). CDR3 size: 14 residues. CDR1 MGHRA and CDR2 YSYEKL come from the germline V gene. Deletions cut 0 bases from V and 8 bases from J, with 11 bases between. The CDR3 here is CASSQDLGVYEQFF. CDR3 DNA sequence: TGCGCCAGCAGCCAAGATCTAGGGGTGTATGAGCAGTTCTTC.

This clone was counted a few times. In the same sample, other DNA sequences code for this CDR3. The chain employs TRBV28 and TRBJ2-7; D not certain. V dropped 2 bases and J dropped 2 bases, with 4 bases sitting between them. The germline V gene has CDR1 MDHEN and CDR2 SYDVKM. This CDR3 comprises 12 residues. This chain's CDR3 is CASSLNPYEQYF. The CDR3, as DNA: TGTGCCAGCAGTTTAAACCCCTACGAGCAGTACTTC.

The rearrangement links TRBV18 to TRBJ1-1; the D is unclear. CDR3 length: 13 amino acids. Germline V gives CDR1 KGHSH, CDR2 LQKENI. Deletions cut 3 bases from V and 7 bases from J, with 12 bases between. CDR3: CASSPRPGLEAFF. Written as DNA, the CDR3 is TGTGCCAGCTCACCCAGACCAGGACTTGAAGCTTTCTTT.

This rearrangement joins TRBV6-1 to TRBJ1-1; 8 positions agree with TRBD1. Trimming took 3 bases from V and 4 from J; bases not matched to a gene: 4. Germline V gene lookup returns CDR1 MNHNS and CDR2 SASEGT. This CDR3 comprises 14 residues. The CDR3 bases are TGTGCCAGCAGTGAGCAGGGGGCTGTCACTGAAGCTTTCTTT. This gives the protein CASSEQGAVTEAFF.